The rows below give T cell receptor beta chains drawn from one sample of a study of shared clonotypes between healthy human individuals. Assay used: immunoSEQ multiplex PCR; TCRdb lists only in-frame clones, some missing. The sample yields millions of clones, approximately 95% seen once. The sequenced sample was naive CD4+ T cells from PBMCs. Receptors originate from a man between 18 and 29 years old in good health. Some clones in this sample may be carry-over from other donors' samples. Both conserved end residues are part of each CDR3. A D gene is named only where the DNA matches it firmly. Some rows have no size entry. The others give once, few or many, or a class for an expanded clone.

>TRBJ2-7|TRBV7-2|once|TRBD2
CASSQLATSYEQYF
TGTGCCAGCAGCCAACTAGCGACCTCCTACGAGCAGTACTTC
>TRBJ1-2|TRBV7-2|-|-
CASSLERQAYYGYTF
TGTGCCAGCAGCTTAGAACGACAGGCGTACTATGGCTACACCTTC
>TRBJ1-4|TRBV9|-|-
CASSVRVTDEKLFF
TGTGCCAGCAGCGTAAGAGTAACAGATGAAAAACTGTTTTTT
>TRBJ1-3|TRBV5-4|-|-
CASSPASGNTIYF
TGTGCCAGCAGCCCGGCCTCTGGAAACACCATATATTTT
>TRBJ2-6|TRBV9|-|TRBD1
CASSPRQGWVSGANVLTF
TGTGCCAGCAGCCCCCGACAGGGGTGGGTTTCTGGGGCCAACGTCCTGACTTTC
>TRBJ2-3|TRBV6-1|-|TRBD2
CAALMGRATTQYF
TGTGCCGCCCTCATGGGGAGGGCCACTACGCAGTATTTT
>TRBJ1-3|TRBV7-2|once|-
CASSLGGRGSSGNTIYF
TGTGCCAGCAGCTTAGGCGGTCGGGGGAGCTCTGGAAACACCATATATTTT
>TRBJ1-2|TRBV10-3|-|TRBD1
CAIRAQGGWDYGYTF
TGTGCCATCAGGGCACAGGGGGGGTGGGACTATGGCTACACCTTC
>TRBJ1-5|TRBV7-8|-|-
CASSASGYSNQPQHF
TGTGCCAGCAGCGCCTCAGGGTATAGCAATCAGCCCCAGCATTTT
>TRBJ2-5|TRBV28|-|-
CASSQGKETQYF
TGTGCCAGCAGCCAGGGGAAAGAGACCCAGTACTTC
>TRBJ1-2|TRBV27|-|-
CASSLNRPPASSANYGYTF
TGTGCCAGCAGTTTAAACAGGCCACCAGCTTCCTCAGCTAACTATGGCTACACCTTC
>TRBJ1-2|TRBV4-3|-|-
CASSQALGPLLYTF
TGCGCCAGCAGCCAAGCCTTAGGCCCTTTACTCTACACCTTC
>TRBJ2-7|TRBV18|-|TRBD1
CASSPLPDPWDRGYEQYF
TGTGCCAGCTCACCTCTGCCTGATCCCTGGGACAGGGGCTACGAGCAGTACTTC
>TRBJ1-1|TRBV19|-|-
CASRLYGGITEAFF
TGTGCCAGTAGATTGTATGGGGGTATAACTGAAGCTTTCTTT
>TRBJ1-1|TRBV27|-|-
CATRGDSSAAFF
TGTGCCACCCGGGGGGACTCTAGTGCAGCTTTCTTT
>TRBJ1-1|TRBV5-4|-|TRBD1
CASSLIFGGPGQQGTEAFF
TGTGCCAGCAGCTTGATCTTCGGAGGCCCGGGACAACAGGGGACTGAAGCTTTCTTT